The 18 T cell receptor beta chains given below trace back to one sample, sequenced in a study of CXCR3-negative and CXCR3-positive naive CD8 T cells. Each TRB cDNA library was prepared by 5' RACE (with UMI labels). TCRdb processed the 5' RACE reads again and assigns one entry to each CDR3 protein, with no DNA. The sample table includes approximately 52,000 distinct CDR3 sequences. Sequencing was performed on memory CD8+ T cells from blood. These TCRs come from a human donor in good health. Some clones in this sample may be carry-over from other donors' samples.

The gene calls are TRBV12-3 or TRBV12-4 and TRBJ1-2; the TCRdb D gene call, TRBD1, has no DNA to confirm it. The length of the CDR3 is 12 residues. The CDR3 protein is CASTPSNYGYTF.

This sequence joins TRBV28 and TRBJ2-7; TCRdb indicates TRBD2, and absent DNA this call remains unverified. The CDR3 length is 14 residues. Germline V gives CDR1 MDHEN, CDR2 SYDVKM. This CDR3 is CASSLLGQTYEQYF. Looking up the rest from reference TRBV28 and TRBJ2-7 gives the full variable domain: DVKVTQSSRYLVKRTGEKVFLECVQDMDHENMFWYRQDPGLGLRLIYFSYDVKMKEKGDIPEGYSVSREKKERFSLILESASTNQTSMYLCASSLLGQTYEQYFGPGTRLTVT.

CDR3 sequence: CASSLVDRAGAYNSPLHF. The chain carries TRBV7-2 and TRBJ1-6. CDR1 is SGHTA, CDR2 FQGNSA, per germline. The CDR3 sequence is 18 residues long. The whole variable domain, remainder taken from reference TRBV7-2 and TRBJ1-6, is GAGVSQSPSNKVTEKGKDVELRCDPISGHTALYWYRQSLGQGLEFLIYFQGNSAPDKSGLPSDRFSAERTGGSVSTLTIQRTQQEDSAVYLCASSLVDRAGAYNSPLHFGNGTRLTVT.

The chain employs TRBV7-9 and TRBJ2-1; TCRdb proposes TRBD1, but this gene call is untestable without DNA. CDR3 length equals 19 residues. Looked up from germline, CDR1 is SEHNR and CDR2 is FQNEAQ (reference sequence). CDR3 amino acids: CASSPVQTRSGHGHNEQFF.

The chain combines TRBV7-9 with TRBJ2-1; TCRdb calls TRBD1, which cannot be checked without DNA. The CDR3 runs 16 residues. CDR1 is SEHNR and CDR2 is FQNEAQ in the germline V gene (reference sequence). CDR3 protein: CASSSRTGGPYNEQFF.

The chain joins TRBV7-2 to TRBJ1-1; TCRdb names TRBD1, which stays unverified in the absence of DNA. Germline V gives CDR1 SGHTA, CDR2 FQGNSA. The CDR3 length is 15 residues. CDR3 amino acids: CASSLIVGGNTEAFF. Filled out from reference TRBV7-2 and TRBJ1-1, the complete variable domain reads GAGVSQSPSNKVTEKGKDVELRCDPISGHTALYWYRQSLGQGLEFLIYFQGNSAPDKSGLPSDRFSAERTGGSVSTLTIQRTQQEDSAVYLCASSLIVGGNTEAFFGQGTRLTVV.

The chain employs TRBV29-1 and TRBJ2-7; checking the TCRdb D call of TRBD1 is not possible without DNA. CDR1 and CDR2 from the germline V gene are SQVTM and ANQGSEA. The CDR3 contains 12 residues. The CDR3 sequence is CSVGTGGNEQYF.

V gene TRBV29-1 combines with J gene TRBJ2-3; without DNA, the TCRdb call of TRBD2 cannot be checked. The germline CDR1 and CDR2 sequences are SQVTM and ANQGSEA. The CDR3 is 14 residues long. CDR3 loop: CSVAGTSDTDTQYF.

V usage is TRBV12-3 or TRBV12-4 and J usage is TRBJ2-1; with no DNA, the TCRdb D assignment of TRBD2 cannot be verified. The CDR3 length is 15 residues. CDR3 residues: CASSGLGSFSNEQFF.

V gene TRBV6-1 combines with J gene TRBJ1-1; TCRdb designates TRBD1, a call that cannot be tested without DNA. Germline CDR1 MNHNS, CDR2 SASEGT. The CDR3 sequence is 15 residues long. The CDR3 reads CASSERGTGNTEAFF.

The chain carries TRBV7-2 and TRBJ1-1; absent DNA, TCRdb's TRBD1 call cannot be checked. Germline V gene sequence: CDR1 SGHTA, CDR2 FQGNSA. CDR3 length equals 15 residues. The CDR3 region is CASSSTGGAGTEAFF.

The genes are TRBV9 and TRBJ1-1; the D call of TRBD1 rests on TCRdb alone, since no DNA is present to check it. Germline values: CDR1 SGDLS, CDR2 YYNGEE. The CDR3 is made up of 14 amino acids. The CDR3 protein is CASSGQGRQTEAFF.

The gene calls are TRBV7-3 and TRBJ2-1; the TCRdb D gene call, TRBD2, has no DNA to confirm it. The CDR3 is 14 amino acids. Per the germline V gene, CDR1 is SGHTA and CDR2 is FQGTGA. This CDR3 reads CASSLGTRDAEQFF.

The genes are TRBV20-1 and TRBJ2-2; the D gene TCRdb calls, TRBD2, cannot be checked with no DNA. Germline values: CDR1 DFQATT, CDR2 SNEGSKA (reference sequence). This CDR3 is 15 amino acids long. CDR3 loop: CSAPGLASVTGELFF.

The chain joins TRBV28 to TRBJ2-1; the D call from TCRdb, TRBD1, cannot be confirmed without DNA. The CDR3 is made up of 16 amino acids. The germline gives CDR1 MDHEN, CDR2 SYDVKM. CDR3 sequence reads: CASSVIGHRAFNEQFF.

The chain recombines TRBV4-2 with TRBJ2-7; the D call of TRBD2 rests on TCRdb alone, since no DNA is present to check it. Per germline, CDR1 LGHNA and CDR2 YNFKEQ. The CDR3 sequence is 15 residues long. CDR3 region: CASSQAPTSVYEQYF.

V is TRBV4-3 and J is TRBJ1-5. Germline V gives CDR1 LGHNA, CDR2 YSLEER. CDR3 length equals 13 residues. CDR3 sequence: CASSQDYIQPQHF.

The genes are TRBV10-2 and TRBJ2-2; TCRdb selects TRBD2, and the lack of DNA leaves this call unchecked. The CDR3 totals 16 residues. From germline, CDR1 is WSHSY and CDR2 SAAADI. The CDR3 region is CASSPSGDLNTGELFF.